This T cell receptor (beta chain) was documented in a study of blood T cell repertoires in COVID-19. Looking at the study overall: Sources were T cells, B-cell-depleted T cells, or PBMCs; the material itself was cDNA or gDNA.

Seattle enrolled patients during active infection and tracked them longitudinally. Repertoires were generated with immunoSEQ multiplex PCR, while TCRdb's copy carries only in-frame clones and drops some. The repertoire holds roughly 140,000 clones, with approximately 85% as singletons. The CDR3 length is 18 residues. The chain carries TRBV21-1 and TRBJ2-7; the table's D call, TRBD2, was not checked against the DNA. TRBV21-1 is assigned pseudogene status. The sequenced material came from peripheral blood. This clonotype was obtained from a woman aged 60-75 years with COVID-19, enrolled during active disease. The CDR3 reads CASSKARGMAGLTYEQYF. CDR3 sequence (DNA): TGTGCCAGCAGCAAAGCGAGGGGAATGGCGGGGCTAACCTACGAGCAGTACTTC.